Listed below are T cell receptor beta chains from one sample, sequenced in a study of blood T cell dynamics during melanoma immunotherapy. This table comes from immunoSEQ multiplex PCR, and its TCRdb copy is limited to in-frame clones, with some not included. The sample yields about 12,000 clones, approximately 87% seen once. The input for sequencing was blood, taken from a patient treated with checkpoint blockade. These receptors all come from a human donor with melanoma. Each CDR3 is given with its conserved first and last residue.

>TRBV6-5|TRBJ1-2
CASSPTGKYGYTF
>TRBV19|TRBJ1-1
CASSYLLGQGVMNTEAFF
>TRBV7-7|TRBJ1-1
CASSLAGLDRGYTEAFF
>TRBV6-4|TRBJ2-2
CASGAGSNTGELFF
>TRBV5-1|TRBJ2-5
CASSLGQHQETQYF
>TRBV11-2|TRBJ2-1
CASSSLRGSGGPNEQFF
>TRBV16|TRBJ1-5
CASSQAGGTQPQHF
>TRBV6-1|TRBJ2-3
CASSARLESDTQYF
>TRBV9|TRBJ2-2
CASSDTGHSTGELFF
>TRBV5-1|TRBJ1-1
CASSLPTGTEAFF
>TRBV13|TRBJ1-2
CASSLGYLWPGKTGGYGYTF
>TRBV7-9|TRBJ2-3
CASSLLAGVSTDTQYF
>TRBV11-2|TRBJ2-4
CASSRGGRENIQYF
>TRBV6-6|TRBJ2-3
CASSREWAQYF
>TRBV6-1|TRBJ2-5
CASSALGGKETQYF
>TRBV7-3|TRBJ1-1
CASSSQGSTEAFF
>TRBV13|TRBJ2-7
CASTKTGQNYEQYF
>TRBV18|TRBJ2-1
CASSPSWSRYSYNEQFF
>TRBV18|TRBJ1-1
CASSPGGRGNTEAFF
>TRBV15|TRBJ2-3
CATSRTSGGADTQYF
>TRBV4-1|TRBJ1-6
CASSQVLRALNSPLHF
>TRBV6-6|TRBJ1-2
CASSSDTDGYTF
>TRBV9|TRBJ2-5
CASSASLGLDGETQYF
>TRBV28|TRBJ1-1
CASSLSYTEAFF
>TRBV7-3|TRBJ1-6
CASSLTGTEGYSPLHF
>TRBV11-2|TRBJ1-4
CAGSLIRAGRKLFF
>TRBV19|TRBJ1-2
CASSLVGDRTNYGYTF
>TRBV2|TRBJ1-1
CASSVRPWGDTEAFF
>TRBV13|TRBJ1-1
CASSFGGSAEAFF
>TRBV19|TRBJ2-2
CASREMLNTGELFF
>TRBV11-2|TRBJ1-4
CASSLGGFNEKLFF
>TRBV15|TRBJ1-3
CATSRARAGRNNSGNTIYF
>TRBV4-1|TRBJ1-1
CASSQVWLNTEAFF
>TRBV5-1|TRBJ2-7
CASSTGLVGHEQYF
>TRBV6-5|TRBJ2-1
CASSYSGGNNEQFF
>TRBV6-5|TRBJ1-4
CASSRGLLNEKLFF
>TRBV7-6|TRBJ2-1
CASSLAVYNEQFF
>TRBV14|TRBJ2-4
CASSPGINIQYF
>TRBV5-1|TRBJ2-7
CASSQSTGGTYEQYF
>TRBV28|TRBJ2-5
CASSPPGRQETQYF
>TRBV5-1|TRBJ2-5
CASRQNREETQYF
>TRBV6-6|TRBJ1-5
CASTVTGGGNQPQHF